This T cell receptor beta chain was found in a study of shared clonotypes between healthy human individuals (dated by TCRdb to 2019 to 2021). The study in broad terms: The cohort included three men and two women between 18 and 49 years of age. For each donor, CD4 naive and CD4 memory were each run on three plates, CD8 naive on two plates, and CD8 memory on one plate. Blood TCR repertoires of roughly five healthy adults were deeply sequenced to estimate repertoire size and the extent of clonotype sharing between individuals. Libraries were prepared and TCR repertoires were sequenced by different laboratories using diverse techniques, in order to increase sequencing depth and limit assay-specific biases. Between about 0.8 and 9 billion PBMCs per donor were obtained by leukapheresis. Here is what the overall study found, with its caveats: The small number of donors limited the genetic and exposure-history diversity represented. Across a few donors, approximately 4.9% of naive CD4, more than 3% of naive CD8, 2% to 2.5% of memory CD4, and about 0.4% of memory CD8 clonotypes were shared. Sampling was limited to blood, and TCR repertoires in tissue likely differ from TCR repertoires in blood. Even with the large sequencing depth, rarefaction of the sorted-subset datasets indicated that sequencing was incomplete. Based on pairwise subsampling, the degree of clonotype sharing among donors was expected to be affected by sequencing depth. Higher generation probabilities were observed for clonotypes shared by all four sorted-subset donors than for non-shared clonotypes. Estimated clonotype richness was generally larger for naive than for memory subsets.

About this clone: Its specific antigen is unknown. Per-base quality was not reported, and no clone a single base away is much larger than it.

TCR CDR3 regions were amplified from genomic DNA by multiplex PCR using the deep immunoSEQ assay. Extracted genomic DNA from each cell subset was distributed evenly across all wells of several immunoSEQ 96-well plates, and each plate was treated as a replicate. Each replicate PCR for sorted subsets received approximately 220 ng genomic DNA, equal to tens of thousands of T cell genomes. Purified libraries were measured with a Qubit 3.0 fluorometer, size-checked on a Bioanalyzer 2100, and measured again with the KAPA Library Quantification kit. Every immunoSEQ 96-well plate was sequenced on a separate single-read 150-cycle Illumina NextSeq 550 flow cell. In the paper's pipeline: Because the immunoSEQ output included only junctional sequences and no quality scores, the filtering could not be the same as the filtering used for full-length reads. Sequences were annotated with PyIR, a Python wrapper for IgBLAST v1.9, and V/J genes and CDR3 were assigned using IMGT germline references. Reads with weak V/J assignments (E-value above 1e-6), missing CDR3, stop codons, out-of-frame junctions, or ambiguous translated residues were removed. V3J clonotypes were defined as sequences sharing the same inferred V gene, J gene, and CDR3 amino acid sequence. To compute the percentage overlap between repertoires, the number of shared unique clonotypes was divided by the size of the smaller repertoire. Three approaches were used to assess repertoire richness: RTK rarefaction, the Chao1 estimator, and Recon v2.1 estimates of unobserved clonotypes. Generation probabilities for all TCRbeta clonotypes obtained by the gDNA method from a few donors were computed using OLGA. Here the immuneACCESS table is served through TCRdb, limited to in-frame sequences with V and J called. Missing clones are a known gap in these copies; in checked studies unresolved V genes cover under half, and the rest lacks a known reason. The V and J calls and clone size are taken from that table; D and trimming were inferred from the DNA. This sample lists some 650,000 clones; around 97% were detected once. Together, the top ten hold less than 0.065% of the sample.

The donors were healthy, HIV-negative adults who had no recently reported acute infections or vaccinations. All donors were Caucasian adults living in Nashville, Tennessee, USA. CD4+ T cells were enriched by magnetic negative selection; naive cells were then positively selected on CD45RA, and the negative fraction formed the memory subset. Blood was obtained by leukapheresis, after which PBMCs were separated by Ficoll-Histopaque density gradient centrifugation and cryopreserved in liquid nitrogen vapor phase. Analytical flow cytometry was used to check the purity and quantity of each magnetically sorted T cell population. From each sorted fraction, genomic DNA was isolated and quantified by UV absorbance on a Nanodrop 2000c. Looking up the germline V gene yields CDR1 SGHVS and CDR2 FQNEAQ. V is trimmed back by 2 bases and J by 1 base, and the junction contains 7 bases that no gene match accounts for. The cysteine opens and the phenylalanine closes a CDR3 of 16 amino acids. Left in the record is the CDR3 DNA by itself, 48 bases read in frame from the first base.

The chain employs TRBV7-8 and TRBJ2-5; 7 bases in between match TRBD2. The specimen sequenced was naive CD4+ T cells sorted from blood. The cell subset or site tag for this specimen amounts to: CD45RA+ positively selected. This TCR derives from a woman aged 25 to 45 in good health. The CDR3 corresponds to CASSLMGSSGQETQYF. DNA sequence: TGTGCCAGCAGCTTAATGGGGTCTAGCGGCCAAGAGACCCAGTACTTC.